This T cell receptor beta chain appears in the sequencing data of a study of early T cells in non-severe SARS-CoV-2 infection. Study summary: Unsorted whole blood bulk RNA was sequenced, with unpaired chains.

Molecules of cDNA were individually given unique molecular identifiers that were attached to them. TCRdb reprocessed the 5' RACE reads with MiXCR, giving one entry per CDR3 protein. Of under 70,000 distinct CDR3 sequences listed, about 6% are singletons. This clonotype has ten or more counts. No antigen is known for it. Study-wide points: Matches to VDJdb favored anti-spike CD8 responses and missed private and CD4 specificities.

CDR3 length: 15 amino acids. CDR1 and CDR2 (germline): ENHRY, SYGVKD. The germline V and J ends were trimmed by 0 bases and 4 bases, with 9 bases remaining between them. The sample here was whole blood, taken at baseline. The origin of this receptor is an adult who was a healthcare worker with PCR-confirmed SARS-CoV-2 infection or an uninfected control (not recorded which). V is TRBV10-3 and J is TRBJ1-4, with D tentatively TRBD1 (5 bases). In nucleotides, the CDR3 is TGTGCCATCAGTGAGTCGAAAGGGGATAATGAAAAACTGTTTTTT. This gives the protein CAISESKGDNEKLFF.